One and the same sample provided the 17 T cell receptor beta chains below, sequenced in a study of T cells after yellow fever vaccination. MiXCR was run by TCRdb on the 5' RACE reads, yielding one entry per CDR3 protein. The repertoire includes around 590,000 distinct CDR3 sequences, over 9% of them detected once, and about 15% sits in the top ten. Sequences were derived from PBMCs, sampled on the day of the yellow fever booster vaccination. Receptor source: a young man who received the YFV17D yellow fever vaccine.

The chain joins TRBV11-1 to TRBJ2-2; 14 nucleotides agree with TRBD2. The CDR3 contains 19 residues. V gave up 4 bases and J gave up 0 bases; unmatched junction bases: 7. In germline, CDR1 is SGHAT, CDR2 FQDESV (reference sequence). In nucleotides, the CDR3 is TGTGCCAGCAGCTACCGACTAGCGGGAGGGCCACCGAACACCGGGGAGCTGTTTTTT. This sequence encodes CASSYRLAGGPPNTGELFF.

This rearrangement joins TRBV7-2 to TRBJ1-5; D remains ambiguous. V was trimmed by 1 base and J by 0 bases, leaving 10 bases between them. The CDR3 spans 16 residues. Germline assignment: CDR1 SGHTA and CDR2 FQGNSA. The CDR3 region is CASSLVGVNSNQPQHF. The CDR3 DNA reads TGTGCCAGCAGCTTAGTCGGGGTAAATAGCAATCAGCCCCAGCATTTT.

The chain links TRBV24-1 to TRBJ1-4; no firm D call. CDR1 is KGHDR and CDR2 is SFDVKD in the germline V gene. Trimming removed 3 bases from V and 7 bases from J, with 14 bases in between. This CDR3 spans 15 amino acids. DNA of the CDR3: TGTGCCACCAGTGATAGCGGGGATCGGGCTGAAAAACTGTTTTTT. Translated, it gives CATSDSGDRAEKLFF.

This clonotype was counted a few times. This chain joins TRBV23-1 and TRBJ2-5; TRBD2 aligns across 7 bases. TRBV23-1 is an ORF for which the function is uncertain. The CDR3 length is 17 residues. V was clipped by 3 bases and J by 0 bases; unmatched bases: 10. The CDR3 sequence: CASSHSLAEQYQETQYF. Written as DNA, the CDR3 is TGCGCCAGCAGTCATTCTCTAGCGGAGCAGTACCAAGAGACCCAGTACTTC.

The chain links TRBV10-1 to TRBJ2-3; TRBD1 agrees at 10 bases. Losses at the gene ends were 4 bases for V and 5 bases for J; bases not matched to a gene: 9. CDR1 and CDR2 (germline): WNHNN, SYGVQD (reference sequence). The CDR3 runs to 16 residues. The CDR3 DNA reads as TGCGCCAGCAGTGGATGGACAGGGGGTCGGAAAGATACGCAGTATTTT. Protein: CASSGWTGGRKDTQYF.

This clonotype has more than one count but fewer than ten. The CDR3 DNA follows: TGTGCCAGCAGCCCGAGGGAAGTGACAGGGTACTCCTACGAGCAGTACTTC. It codes for CASSPREVTGYSYEQYF. The rearrangement links TRBV7-2 to TRBJ2-7, with 7 positions matching TRBD1. The CDR3 contains 17 residues. The V gene end was trimmed by 5 bases and the J gene end by 0 bases; junction bases not matched to a gene: 13. Germline V gene sequence: CDR1 SGHTA, CDR2 FQGNSA.

The chain joins TRBV6-6 to TRBJ1-2; D gene unclear. From germline, CDR1 is MNHNY and CDR2 SVGAGI (reference sequence). V lost 0 bases and J lost 8, with 4 bases in between. The CDR3 sequence is 11 residues long. The CDR3, as DNA: TGTGCCAGCAGTTACTCTCGGGGCTACACCTTC. It specifies CASSYSRGYTF.

This clonotype has only a few counts. The chain has TRBV7-9 and TRBJ2-7; D could derive from TRBD1 or TRBD2 (6 bases each). V lost 5 bases, J lost 2 bases, and 10 bases lay in between. From germline, CDR1 is SEHNR and CDR2 FQNEAQ (reference sequence). There are 13 residues in the CDR3. The CDR3: CASSHRGPYEQYF. For the CDR3, the DNA is TGTGCCAGCAGCCACCGGGGGCCCTACGAGCAGTACTTC.

This clonotype was recorded many times. The chain recombines TRBV10-3 with TRBJ2-1; 9 bases map to TRBD2. In germline, CDR1 is ENHRY, CDR2 SYGVKD. The CDR3 contains 14 residues. V trimming: 6 bases; J trimming: 6 bases; junction bases outside the gene matches: 6. CDR3 region: CAIRAAGGGNEQFF. For the CDR3, the DNA is TGTGCCATCAGGGCCGCGGGAGGGGGCAATGAGCAGTTCTTC.

This clonotype was seen a few times. The CDR3 sequence: CASSFAGTSGGAYNEQFF. The CDR3 nucleotides read TGTGCCAGCAGCTTCGCCGGGACTAGCGGGGGCGCCTACAATGAGCAGTTCTTC. The rearrangement uses TRBV11-1 and TRBJ2-1, with 14 bases fitting TRBD2. Germline-derived CDR1 and CDR2 are SGHAT and FQDESV (reference sequence). The CDR3 has 18 amino acids. V shed 3 bases, J shed 2 bases, and the junction held 6 bases outside the gene matches.

The CDR3 here is CASSGKRDRGNTDTQYF. CDR3 in DNA: TGTGCCAGCAGCGGGAAACGCGACAGGGGCAACACAGATACGCAGTATTTT. This rearrangement joins TRBV6-1 to TRBJ2-3; 8 bases are shared with TRBD1. This CDR3 comprises 17 residues. The germline V gene encodes CDR1 MNHNS and CDR2 SASEGT. V shed 6 bases and J 2 bases; nucleotides not matched to a gene: 13.

The table lists this clonotype with many counts. This sequence joins TRBV6-1 and TRBJ2-2; D is uncertain. Trimming removed 6 bases from V and 0 bases from J, with 14 bases in between. Germline V gives CDR1 MNHNS, CDR2 SASEGT. This CDR3 contains 16 residues. The CDR3 loop reads CASRFKGLTNTGELFF. CDR3 nucleotide sequence: TGTGCCAGCAGGTTCAAAGGTCTGACGAACACCGGGGAGCTGTTTTTT.

The gene calls are TRBV7-8 and TRBJ2-3, with D maybe TRBD2 (6 bases). Looked up from germline, CDR1 is SGHVS and CDR2 is FQNEAQ. This CDR3 is 15 amino acids long. V dropped 5 bases and J dropped 0 bases, with 12 bases sitting between them. The CDR3 region is CASSPVRGSTDTQYF. CDR3 nucleotides: TGTGCCAGCAGCCCAGTTCGGGGGAGCACAGATACGCAGTATTTT.

The chain recombines TRBV5-8 with TRBJ1-4, with 7 bases matching TRBD1. The CDR3 length is 14 residues. Unmatched junction bases numbered 4, after V lost 0 bases and J lost 8 bases. Germline V gives CDR1 SGHTS, CDR2 YDEGEE. The CDR3 DNA is TGTGCCAGCAGCTTGGGGGACAGTAAAGAAAAACTGTTTTTT. Translated, it gives CASSLGDSKEKLFF.

The CDR3 region is CSVHLTGTGFYEQYF. Here the CDR3 DNA reads TGCAGCGTTCACCTTACCGGGACCGGGTTTTACGAGCAGTACTTC. The rearrangement links TRBV29-1 to TRBJ2-7; D is possibly TRBD1 or TRBD2 (5 bases each). The V end was cut by 5 bases, the J end by 4 bases, with 21 bases between. Germline V gene data show CDR1 as SQVTM and CDR2 as ANQGSEA. There are 15 residues in the CDR3.

This clonotype was counted a few times. J is TRBJ2-3 and V is TRBV28, with D possibly TRBD2 on 6 matching bases. This CDR3 comprises 18 residues. CDR1 and CDR2 from the germline V gene are MDHEN and SYDVKM. Trimming took 2 bases from V and 0 from J, leaving 18 bases between them. For the CDR3, the DNA is TGTGCCAGCAGTTTAATCGGGGCCGGGACTGCTAGCACAGATACGCAGTATTTT. It specifies CASSLIGAGTASTDTQYF. The full variable domain, its missing parts supplied by reference TRBV28 and TRBJ2-3, is DVKVTQSSRYLVKRTGEKVFLECVQDMDHENMFWYRQDPGLGLRLIYFSYDVKMKEKGDIPEGYSVSREKKERFSLILESASTNQTSMYLCASSLIGAGTASTDTQYFGPGTRLTVL.

This chain links TRBV6-1 with TRBJ2-7; D perhaps matches TRBD2 (5 bases). V shed 6 bases and J shed 6 bases, with 18 bases lying between them. Germline V gene lookup returns CDR1 MNHNS and CDR2 SASEGT. This CDR3 is 14 amino acids long. CDR3 nucleotides: TGTGCCAGCAGACGTACGACCGGGAAGAGCGAGCAGTACTTC. It specifies CASRRTTGKSEQYF.